Sequencing of this T cell receptor beta chain was carried out in a study of OX40 agonist ivuxolimab in advanced cancers. V dropped 6 bases and J dropped 3 bases, with 11 bases sitting between them. The CDR3 runs 12 residues. Germline V CDR1 and CDR2: GTSNPN, SVGIG (reference sequence). Clones were read by immunoSEQ multiplex PCR, and TCRdb kept only the in-frame ones, dropping some. The sample holds some 40,000 clones, 85% to 95% seen once. Sequenced here: CD4+ or CD8+ T cells sorted from blood, sampled in a trial of the OX40 agonist ivuxolimab. This chain connects TRBV30 to TRBJ2-5, with D unclear. The clonotype comes from an adult with an advanced solid tumor such as melanoma, head and neck, liver or kidney cancer. The CDR3 spells CACSWKEETQYF. CDR3 coding DNA: TGTGCCTGCTCATGGAAGGAAGAGACCCAGTACTTC.